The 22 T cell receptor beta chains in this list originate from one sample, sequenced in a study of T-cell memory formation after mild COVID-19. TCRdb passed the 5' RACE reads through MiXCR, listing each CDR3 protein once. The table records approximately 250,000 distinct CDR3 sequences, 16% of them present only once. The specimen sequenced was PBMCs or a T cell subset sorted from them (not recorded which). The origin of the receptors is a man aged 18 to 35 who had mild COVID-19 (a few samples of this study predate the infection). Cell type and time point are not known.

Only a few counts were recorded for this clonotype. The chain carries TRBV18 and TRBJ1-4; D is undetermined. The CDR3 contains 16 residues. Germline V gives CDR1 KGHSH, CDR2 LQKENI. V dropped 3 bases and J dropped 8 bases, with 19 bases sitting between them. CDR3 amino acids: CASSPIDGPLGEKLFF. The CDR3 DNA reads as TGTGCCAGCTCACCGATAGATGGACCCTTAGGCGAAAAACTGTTTTTT.

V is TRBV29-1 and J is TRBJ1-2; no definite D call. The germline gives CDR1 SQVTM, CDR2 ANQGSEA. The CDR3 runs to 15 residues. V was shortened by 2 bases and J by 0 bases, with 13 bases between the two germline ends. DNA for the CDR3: TGCAGCGTTGAAAAGGTGGCCGTAGCTAACTATGGCTACACCTTC. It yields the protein CSVEKVAVANYGYTF.

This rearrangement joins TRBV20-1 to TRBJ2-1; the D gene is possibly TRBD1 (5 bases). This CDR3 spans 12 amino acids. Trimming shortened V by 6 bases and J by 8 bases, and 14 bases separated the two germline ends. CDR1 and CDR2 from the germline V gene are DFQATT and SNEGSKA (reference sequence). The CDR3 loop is CSAVSQTDEQFF. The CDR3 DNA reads TGCAGTGCCGTAAGTCAGACAGATGAGCAGTTCTTC.

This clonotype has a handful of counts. CDR3: CASSHDWGPKFF. The CDR3 DNA follows: TGTGCCAGCAGCCACGACTGGGGGCCCAAGTTCTTC. The chain combines TRBV7-6 with TRBJ2-1; maybe TRBD1 (6 bases). This CDR3 region has 12 residues. The V and J ends lost 5 bases and 14 bases respectively, with 16 bases between them. Germline values: CDR1 SGHVS, CDR2 FNYEAQ.

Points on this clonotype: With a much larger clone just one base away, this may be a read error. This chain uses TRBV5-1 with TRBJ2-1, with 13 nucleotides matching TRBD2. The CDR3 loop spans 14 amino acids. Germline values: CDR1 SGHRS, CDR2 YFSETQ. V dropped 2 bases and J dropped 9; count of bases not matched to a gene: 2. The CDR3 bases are TGCGCCAGCAGCTTACTAGCGGGGGGGATTGAGCAGTTCTTC. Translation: CASSLLAGGIEQFF.

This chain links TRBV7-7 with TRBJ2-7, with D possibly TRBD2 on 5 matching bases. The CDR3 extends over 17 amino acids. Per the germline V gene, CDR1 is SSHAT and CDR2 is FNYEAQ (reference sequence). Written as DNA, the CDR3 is TGTGCTAGCAGCTTAGCGATTGTGGACTTAAGCTCCTACGAGCAGTACGTC. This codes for CASSLAIVDLSSYEQYV.

The DNA for the CDR3 is TGTGCCAGCACCCTGCAGCGGAACTATGGCTACACCTTC. It yields the protein CASTLQRNYGYTF. The chain recombines TRBV5-4 with TRBJ1-2; unclear D gene. Trimming took off 6 bases at V and 2 bases at J, with 11 bases between the two ends. Germline CDR1 reads SGHNT; CDR2 reads YYREEE (reference sequence). The CDR3 runs 13 residues.

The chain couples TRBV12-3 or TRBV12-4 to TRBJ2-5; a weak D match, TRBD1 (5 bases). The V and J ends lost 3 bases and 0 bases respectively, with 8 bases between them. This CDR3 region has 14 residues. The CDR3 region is CASSFAGYQETQYF. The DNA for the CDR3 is TGTGCCAGCAGTTTTGCAGGGTACCAAGAGACCCAGTACTTC.

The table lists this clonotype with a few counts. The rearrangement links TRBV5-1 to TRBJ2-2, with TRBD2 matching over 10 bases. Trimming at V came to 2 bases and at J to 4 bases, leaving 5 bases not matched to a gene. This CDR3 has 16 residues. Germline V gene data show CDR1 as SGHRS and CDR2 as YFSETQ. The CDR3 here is CASSFTASGGTGELFF. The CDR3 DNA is TGCGCCAGCAGCTTTACGGCTAGCGGGGGCACCGGGGAGCTGTTTTTT.

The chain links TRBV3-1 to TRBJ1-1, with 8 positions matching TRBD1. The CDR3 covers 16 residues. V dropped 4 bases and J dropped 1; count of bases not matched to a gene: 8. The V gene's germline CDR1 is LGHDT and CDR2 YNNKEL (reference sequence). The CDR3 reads CASSRLPGTGNTEAFF. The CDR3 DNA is TGTGCCAGCAGCCGCCTCCCCGGGACAGGGAACACTGAAGCTTTCTTT. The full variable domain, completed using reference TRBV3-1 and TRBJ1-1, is DTAVSQTPKYLVTQMGNDKSIKCEQNLGHDTMYWYKQDSKKFLKIMFSYNNKELIINETVPNRFSPKSPDKAHLNLHINSLELGDSAVYFCASSRLPGTGNTEAFFGQGTRLTVV.

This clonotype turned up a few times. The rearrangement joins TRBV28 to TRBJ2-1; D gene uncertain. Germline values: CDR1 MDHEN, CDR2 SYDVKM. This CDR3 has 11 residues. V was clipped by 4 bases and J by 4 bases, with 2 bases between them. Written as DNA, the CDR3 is TGTGCCAGCAGTTGGTACAATGAGCAGTTCTTC. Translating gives CASSWYNEQFF.

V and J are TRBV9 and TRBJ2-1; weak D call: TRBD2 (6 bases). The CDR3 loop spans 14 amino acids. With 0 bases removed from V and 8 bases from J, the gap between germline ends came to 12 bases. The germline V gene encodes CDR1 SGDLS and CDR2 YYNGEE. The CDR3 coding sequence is TGTGCCAGCAGCGTAGGCGGGGATGGCCATGAGCAGTTCTTC. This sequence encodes CASSVGGDGHEQFF.

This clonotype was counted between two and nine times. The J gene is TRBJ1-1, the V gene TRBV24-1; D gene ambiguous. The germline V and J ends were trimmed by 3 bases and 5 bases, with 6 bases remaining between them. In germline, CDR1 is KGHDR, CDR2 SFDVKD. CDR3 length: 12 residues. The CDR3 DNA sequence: TGTGCCACCAGTGATGGGGTTACTGAAGCTTTCTTT. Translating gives CATSDGVTEAFF.

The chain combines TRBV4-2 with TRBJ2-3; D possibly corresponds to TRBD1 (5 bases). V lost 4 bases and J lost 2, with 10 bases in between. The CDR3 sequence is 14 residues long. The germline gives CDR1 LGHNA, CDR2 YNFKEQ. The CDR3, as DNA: TGTGCCAGCAGCCCTGACAGCCTCACAGATACGCAGTATTTT. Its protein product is CASSPDSLTDTQYF.

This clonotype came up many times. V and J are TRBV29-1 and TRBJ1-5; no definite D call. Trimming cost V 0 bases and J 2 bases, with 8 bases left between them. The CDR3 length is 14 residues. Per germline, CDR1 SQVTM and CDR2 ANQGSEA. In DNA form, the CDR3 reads TGCAGCGTTGAAGAAAGCGGGGGCAATCAGCCCCAGCATTTT. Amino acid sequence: CSVEESGGNQPQHF.

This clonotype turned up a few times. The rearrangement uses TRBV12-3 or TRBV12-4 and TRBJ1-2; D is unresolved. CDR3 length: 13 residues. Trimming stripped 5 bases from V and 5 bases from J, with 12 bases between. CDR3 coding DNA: TGTGCCAGCAGTGTTGGGTCTGGATATGGCTACACCTTC. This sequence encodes CASSVGSGYGYTF.

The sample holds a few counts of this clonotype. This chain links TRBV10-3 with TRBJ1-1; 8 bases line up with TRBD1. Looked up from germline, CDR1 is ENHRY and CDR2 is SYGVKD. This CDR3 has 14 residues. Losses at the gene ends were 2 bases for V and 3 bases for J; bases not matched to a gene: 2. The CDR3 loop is CAISEQTGDTEAFF. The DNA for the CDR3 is TGTGCCATCAGTGAGCAGACAGGGGACACTGAAGCTTTCTTT.

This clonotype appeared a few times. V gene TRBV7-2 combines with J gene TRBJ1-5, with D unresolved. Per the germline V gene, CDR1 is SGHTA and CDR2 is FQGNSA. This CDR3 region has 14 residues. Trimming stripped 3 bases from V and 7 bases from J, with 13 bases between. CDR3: CASSFSGVEQPQHF. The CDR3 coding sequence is TGTGCCAGCAGCTTCTCTGGGGTGGAACAGCCCCAGCATTTT.

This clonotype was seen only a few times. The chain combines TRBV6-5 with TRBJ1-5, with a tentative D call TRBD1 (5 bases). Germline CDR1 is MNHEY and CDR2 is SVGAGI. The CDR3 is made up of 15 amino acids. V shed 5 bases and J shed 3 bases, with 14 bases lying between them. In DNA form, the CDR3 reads TGTGCCAGCAGTGTAGGGACGGGGGTCAATCAGCCCCAGCATTTT. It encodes CASSVGTGVNQPQHF.

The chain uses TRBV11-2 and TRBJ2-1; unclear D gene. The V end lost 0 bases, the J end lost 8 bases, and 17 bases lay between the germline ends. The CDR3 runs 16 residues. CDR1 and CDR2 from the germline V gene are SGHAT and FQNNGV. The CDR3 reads CASSLDAPQARYEQFF. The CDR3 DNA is TGTGCCAGCAGCTTAGATGCCCCCCAGGCCAGGTATGAGCAGTTCTTC.

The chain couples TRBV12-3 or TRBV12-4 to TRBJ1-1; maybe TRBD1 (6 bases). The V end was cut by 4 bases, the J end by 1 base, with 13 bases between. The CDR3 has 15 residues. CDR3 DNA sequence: TGTGCCAGCAGTTACAGGGTTCTTGGGAACACTGAAGCTTTCTTT. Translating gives CASSYRVLGNTEAFF.

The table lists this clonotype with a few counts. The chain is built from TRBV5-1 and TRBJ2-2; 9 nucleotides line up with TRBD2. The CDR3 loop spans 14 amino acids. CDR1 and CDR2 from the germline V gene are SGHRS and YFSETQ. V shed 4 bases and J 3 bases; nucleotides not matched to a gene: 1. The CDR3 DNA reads TGCGCCAGCAGCCCTAGCGGGGACACCGGGGAGCTGTTTTTT. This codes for CASSPSGDTGELFF.